Listed here is a single TCR beta chain. The record originates from a study of blood T cell repertoires in COVID-19. Authors' processing steps: Nucleated cell number was recorded as an estimate derived from reference gene primer amplification. Sequencing used immunoSEQ multiplex PCR; TCRdb keeps in-frame clones, though not all of them. Clone size and V and J calls were adopted from that table, with D and trimming inferred from the DNA. The sample has approximately 190,000 clones, roughly four fifths seen once. The specimen sequenced was PBMCs or T cells enriched from blood (not recorded which). The receptor was isolated from a man in his forties who had recovered from COVID-19.

As DNA, the CDR3 is TGTGCCAGCAGCACAGGACAGGGCAACTATGGCTACACCTTC. Translating gives CASSTGQGNYGYTF. This chain connects TRBV9 to TRBJ1-2; 8 bases agree with TRBD1. CDR3 length equals 14 residues. Germline lookup yields CDR1 SGDLS and CDR2 YYNGEE. V was clipped by 4 bases and J by 2 bases; unmatched bases: 4.